Below, 11 T cell receptor beta chains from the same sample are listed, as sequenced in a study of T cells in Graves' hyperthyroidism and ophthalmopathy. Amplification of TCR beta CDR3 regions used RNA as the template. When the TCR CDR3 underwent first-round RT-PCR, the HTBI primer set was used. TCRdb independently ran MiXCR on the multiplex PCR reads; one entry per CDR3 protein. This sample has about 640,000 distinct CDR3 sequences, with roughly 20% found just once. Sequencing was carried out using blood. Receptors were obtained from a man younger than 40 with Graves' ophthalmopathy.

The table lists this clonotype with many counts. The genes are TRBV12-3 or TRBV12-4 and TRBJ1-2; D not certain. The CDR3 is 14 residues long. V was shortened by 6 bases and J by 1 base, with 12 bases between the two germline ends. The CDR3: CASRLGEINYGYTF. In nucleotides, the CDR3 is TGTGCCAGCAGACTCGGGGAAATTAACTATGGCTACACCTTC.

CDR3 sequence: CASSYSLAGGDEQFF. In nucleotides, the CDR3 is TGTGCCAGCAGTTACTCGCTAGCGGGAGGCGATGAGCAGTTCTTC. This rearrangement joins TRBV6-6 to TRBJ2-1; 11 nucleotides agree with TRBD2. V was clipped by 0 bases and J by 8 bases; unmatched bases: 3. Germline values: CDR1 MNHNY, CDR2 SVGAGI (reference sequence). The CDR3 is 15 residues long.

This clonotype was found many times. This sequence joins TRBV3-1 and TRBJ2-3; TRBD2 matches at 7 bases. The CDR3 sequence is 14 residues long. Germline assignment: CDR1 LGHDT and CDR2 YNNKEL (reference sequence). V shed 2 bases and J 5 bases; nucleotides not matched to a gene: 4. This CDR3 reads CASSQILAGDTQYF. The CDR3 DNA is TGTGCCAGCAGCCAAATCTTAGCGGGAGATACGCAGTATTTT.

The chain links TRBV7-6 to TRBJ2-3; 9 bases match TRBD2. The CDR3 is 17 residues long. CDR1 SGHVS and CDR2 FNYEAQ come from the germline V gene. The V and J ends lost 1 base and 1 base, in that order; junction bases with no gene match: 6. CDR3: CASSLGIPSGGTDTQYF. The CDR3, as DNA: TGTGCCAGCAGCTTAGGTATCCCTAGCGGGGGCACAGATACGCAGTATTTT.

The gene calls are TRBV6-2 or TRBV6-3 and TRBJ2-2; D perhaps matches TRBD1 (5 bases). V was clipped by 0 bases and J by 1 base, with 12 bases between them. The germline gives CDR1 MNHEY, CDR2 SVGEGT. The CDR3 loop spans 17 amino acids. The CDR3: CASSYSLGRVNTGELFF. The CDR3 DNA reads as TGTGCCAGCAGTTACTCGTTAGGCAGGGTGAACACCGGGGAGCTGTTTTTT.

This chain uses TRBV7-9 with TRBJ2-1, with 7 bases aligning to TRBD2. The V gene end was trimmed by 4 bases and the J gene end by 4 bases; junction bases not matched to a gene: 7. The length of the CDR3 is 15 residues. Germline CDR1 and CDR2: SEHNR and FQNEAQ (reference sequence). CDR3 sequence (DNA): TGTGCCAGCAGCTATGGGGACTACCCTTACAATGAGCAGTTCTTC. It is translated as CASSYGDYPYNEQFF.

This clonotype was counted between two and nine times. This chain joins TRBV5-8 and TRBJ1-2, with D possibly TRBD1 on 6 matching bases. The germline V gene encodes CDR1 SGHTS and CDR2 YDEGEE. The CDR3 sequence is 16 residues long. V was trimmed by 4 bases and J by 1 base, leaving 17 bases between them. The CDR3 loop reads CASSAARTDDNYGYTF. CDR3 nucleotide sequence: TGTGCCAGCAGCGCCGCACGGACAGATGATAACTATGGCTACACCTTC.

V gene TRBV15 combines with J gene TRBJ2-7; the D call may be TRBD1 or TRBD2 (5 bases each). The CDR3 is 15 residues long. V lost 3 bases, J lost 4 bases, and 16 bases lay in between. The germline CDR1 and CDR2 sequences are LNHNV and YYDKDF (reference sequence). The CDR3 DNA sequence: TGTGCCACCAGCAGTACCGGGACGGGAATTTACGAGCAGTACTTC. Its translation: CATSSTGTGIYEQYF.

This clonotype was detected only a few times. This chain uses TRBV20-1 with TRBJ2-5; 9 bases are shared with TRBD2. The CDR3 covers 13 residues. CDR1 and CDR2 (germline): DFQATT, SNEGSKA (reference sequence). V lost 4 bases to trimming and J lost 4 bases; unmatched junction nucleotides: 4. The DNA for the CDR3 is TGCAGTGCTACCCTAGCGGGACTAGAGACCCAGTACTTC. Protein: CSATLAGLETQYF.

The CDR3, as DNA: TGCAGTGTCCCGGGTCTCCCCCGTAAGGATCAGCCCCAGCATTTT. Protein: CSVPGLPRKDQPQHF. V usage is TRBV20-1 and J usage is TRBJ1-5; unclear D gene. In germline, CDR1 is DFQATT, CDR2 SNEGSKA (reference sequence). Trimming pared 7 bases from V and 5 bases from J, leaving 21 bases between. The CDR3 contains 15 residues.

Concerning this clonotype itself: Germline is not matched at one junction end, which may reflect a read error. The rearrangement links TRBV2 to TRBJ2-1, with 8 bases identical to TRBD2. CDR1 is SNHLY, CDR2 FYNNEI, per germline. This CDR3 is built from 17 residues. This chain's CDR3 is CVSSEEVLAGGGNEQFF. The CDR3 nucleotides read TGTGTCAGCAGTGAAGAGGTTCTGGCGGGAGGTGGCAATGAGCAGTTCTTC.